This T cell receptor beta chain derives from a study of shared clonotypes between healthy human individuals. Study-wide results and limits: Relative to clonotypes present in all four donors, those not shared had lower generation probabilities. Deeper or shallower sequencing was expected to change how clonotypes are shared among donors.

Germline values: CDR1 SGHNT, CDR2 YYREEE (reference sequence). Trimming stripped 4 bases from V and 9 bases from J, with 17 bases between. The CDR3 runs to 14 residues. A remark on this clone: Its target is not known.

Each cell subset's genomic DNA was divided evenly among several immunoSEQ plates. Libraries were prepared by immunoSEQ multiplex PCR; TCRdb keeps only in-frame clonotypes and omits some of them. The table records 1,100,000 or so clones, around 82% of them present only once. The sample was memory CD4+ T cells from PBMCs. Subset denoted: CD45RA-negative fraction. The chain links TRBV5-4 to TRBJ2-1; D uncertain. This clonotype originated in a man younger than 35 in good health. Some clones in this sample may be carry-over from other donors' samples. The CDR3 nucleotides are TGTGCCAGCAGCAAGAACCCTCTTGATGGTGAGCAGTTCTTC. Its protein product is CASSKNPLDGEQFF.